This T cell receptor beta chain stems from a study of T cell repertoires in cytomegalovirus infection. Study-level background: Epitope selection comprised recently identified HLA-C-restricted CMV epitopes and well-studied HLA-B-restricted CMV epitopes. CMV infection and matching HLA type were both indicated by public TCR beta signatures.

One entry per CDR3 protein, called by TCRdb with MiXCR from the reads. The data hold 550,000 to 700,000 distinct CDR3 sequences, with approximately 40% observed a single time. This clonotype was detected a few times. The antigen is undetermined. Germline V gene data show CDR1 as SGHVS and CDR2 as FNYEAQ. V shed 5 bases and J shed 4 bases, with 12 bases lying between them. The CDR3 covers 13 residues. Overall study findings and caveats: Summed public TCR beta family frequency identified CMV carriers bearing the relevant HLA. HLA-C-restricted TCR beta clonotypes specific for CMV led the ex vivo response.

J is TRBJ2-7 and V is TRBV7-6, with D perhaps assigned TRBD1 or TRBD2 (5 bases each). The TCR originated in a human donor in good health (CMV status not recorded). Some clones in this sample may be carry-over from other donors' samples. This specimen consisted of cultured PBMCs, obtained from culture after CMV antigen stimulation. The CDR3 DNA sequence: TGTGCCAGCAGCCCGGGGCGGGCTTACGAGCAGTACTTC. Its protein is CASSPGRAYEQYF.